The clone carrying this T cell receptor beta chain was found a few times. There are 15 residues in the CDR3. Trimming at V came to 4 bases and at J to 3 bases, leaving 4 bases not matched to a gene. Per germline, CDR1 KGHDR and CDR2 SFDVKD. Each CDR3 protein is one row after TCRdb ran MiXCR on the RT-PCR reads. This table has about 680,000 distinct CDR3 sequences, 12% to 15% appearing once. The origin of this receptor is a female donor in good health, serving as a healthy control. Sample: memory CD4+ T cells from blood. J is TRBJ1-4 and V is TRBV24-1, with 7 nucleotides matching TRBD1. The CDR3 DNA follows: TGTGCCACCAGTGACTCTACAGGGGCTAATGAAAAACTGTTTTTT. Its protein is CATSDSTGANEKLFF.